These 20 T cell receptor beta chains originate from one sample sequenced in a study of blood T cells in healthy people across ages. Combining a sample-barcoded 5' primer with a J-beta primer mix, a second PCR ran for roughly 7 to 12 cycles. TCRdb passed the 5' RACE reads through MiXCR, listing each CDR3 protein once. This table holds roughly 1.5 million distinct CDR3 sequences, around 40% found once. Sequencing input: blood. The receptors were gathered from a woman between 18 and 29 years old in good health.

This clonotype was detected only a few times. The rearrangement uses TRBV9 and TRBJ1-1, with D possibly being TRBD1 (6 bases). The CDR3 consists of 12 residues. Trimming shortened V by 8 bases and J by 8 bases, and 16 bases separated the two germline ends. The germline V gene encodes CDR1 SGDLS and CDR2 YYNGEE. CDR3 sequence reads: CASDNGTYEAFF. The CDR3 coding sequence is TGTGCCAGTGATAATGGGACATACGAAGCTTTCTTT.

The chain links TRBV4-3 to TRBJ2-5, with TRBD2 matching 10 bases. CDR1 LGHNA and CDR2 YSLEER come from the germline V gene. V shed 4 bases, J shed 5 bases, and the junction held 7 bases outside the gene matches. The CDR3 extends over 15 amino acids. The CDR3 nucleotides read TGCGCCAGCAGCCGGAATCCGGGACTAGCGGAGACCCAGTACTTC. Protein sequence: CASSRNPGLAETQYF.

This clonotype was recorded once. This chain links TRBV29-1 with TRBJ1-5; 9 positions match TRBD1. The CDR3 length is 13 residues. In germline, CDR1 is SQVTM, CDR2 ANQGSEA. V gave up 4 bases and J gave up 5 bases; unmatched junction bases: 3. The DNA for the CDR3 is TGCAGCGTTGGACAGGGGGTGGATCAGCCCCAGCATTTT. Translated: CSVGQGVDQPQHF.

This clonotype was seen a handful of times. CDR3 protein: CSANPGPTDTQYF. In DNA form, the CDR3 reads TGCAGTGCTAATCCGGGGCCCACAGATACGCAGTATTTT. V gene TRBV20-1 combines with J gene TRBJ2-3; D tentatively fits TRBD1 or TRBD2 (5 bases each). Between the trimmed V and J ends, which lost 4 bases and 2 bases, there was a span of 10 bases. CDR3 size: 13 residues. Germline V gene data show CDR1 as DFQATT and CDR2 as SNEGSKA (reference sequence).

Worth noting for this clonotype: A junction boundary mismatches the germline segment, possibly from a read error. The chain employs TRBV6-5 and TRBJ2-1; D is perhaps TRBD1 (6 bases). Looked up from germline, CDR1 is MNHEY and CDR2 is SVGAGI. CDR3 length equals 15 residues. Here the CDR3 reads CASSKMKGGPNERYF. The DNA of the CDR3 is TGTGCCAGCAGTAAGATGAAAGGGGGTCCCAATGAGCGGTACTTC.

The CDR3 protein is CASSQVGGTSSNEQFF. The CDR3, as DNA: TGCGCCAGCAGCCAAGTAGGCGGGACTAGCTCTAATGAGCAGTTCTTC. V is TRBV4-3 and J is TRBJ2-1, with TRBD2 identical over 9 bases. Germline trimming cut 1 base from V and 7 bases from J; bases unmatched to any gene: 8. This CDR3 region has 16 residues. Germline V gene sequence: CDR1 LGHNA, CDR2 YSLEER.

This rearrangement joins TRBV4-1 to TRBJ2-7; 8 bases agree with TRBD1. The CDR3 has 13 residues. V shed 5 bases, J shed 5 bases, and the junction held 5 bases outside the gene matches. Germline loops: CDR1 MGHRA, CDR2 YSYEKL. The CDR3 loop reads CASSSDRGHEQYF. The DNA of the CDR3 is TGCGCCAGCAGCAGCGACAGGGGTCACGAGCAGTACTTC.

The chain combines TRBV12-3 or TRBV12-4 with TRBJ2-5; 8 nucleotides align to TRBD2. The DNA matches TRBJ2-7 better at its end, which makes the J call doubtful. The CDR3 covers 14 residues. CDR3 in DNA: TGTGCCAGCAGCCCACGGACTAGCACGGGCGAGCAGTACTTC. This codes for CASSPRTSTGEQYF.

The chain links TRBV10-3 to TRBJ2-3, with 8 bases aligning to TRBD1. The CDR3 is 13 residues long. V was clipped by 2 bases and J by 10 bases; unmatched bases: 5. CDR1 and CDR2 (germline): ENHRY, SYGVKD. CDR3 in amino acids: CAISEATGDAQYF. The CDR3 DNA follows: TGTGCCATCAGTGAGGCGACAGGGGATGCGCAGTATTTT.

The J gene is TRBJ1-5, the V gene TRBV7-2; 7 nucleotides line up with TRBD1. This CDR3 has 15 amino acids. V gave up 0 bases and J gave up 4 bases; unmatched junction bases: 3. The germline CDR1 and CDR2 sequences are SGHTA and FQGNSA. The CDR3: CASSLAGGANQPQHF. The CDR3 nucleotides read TGTGCCAGCAGCTTAGCAGGGGGCGCGAATCAGCCCCAGCATTTT. Together with reference TRBV7-2 and TRBJ1-5, the CDR3 gives the full variable domain: GAGVSQSPSNKVTEKGKDVELRCDPISGHTALYWYRQSLGQGLEFLIYFQGNSAPDKSGLPSDRFSAERTGGSVSTLTIQRTQQEDSAVYLCASSLAGGANQPQHFGDGTRLSIL.

This clonotype was observed at least ten times. The chain joins TRBV29-1 to TRBJ1-1; D is ambiguous. The CDR3 runs 13 residues. V lost 2 bases and J lost 0, with 7 bases in between. Germline V gives CDR1 SQVTM, CDR2 ANQGSEA. In DNA, the CDR3 is TGCAGCGTTGAAAGGCAGCTGAACACTGAAGCTTTCTTT. It codes for CSVERQLNTEAFF.

A remark on this clonotype: One end of the junction is discordant with germline, which a read error may explain. The rearrangement joins TRBV7-9 to TRBJ2-3, with TRBD1 matching over 8 bases. Germline-derived CDR1 and CDR2 are SEHNR and FQNEAQ (reference sequence). The CDR3 consists of 16 residues. The CDR3 nucleotides are TGTGCCAGCAGCTTGTACCGGGACAGGAGCACAGGTACGCAGTATTTT. This sequence encodes CASSLYRDRSTGTQYF.

V gene TRBV10-3 combines with J gene TRBJ1-6; D remains unclear. V lost 1 base and J 18 bases, leaving 13 bases between the germline ends. The CDR3 has 12 amino acids. In germline, CDR1 is ENHRY, CDR2 SYGVKD. This CDR3 is CAISELTATPHF. The CDR3 coding sequence is TGTGCCATCAGTGAGTTGACGGCAACCCCCCACTTT.

The chain is built from TRBV27 and TRBJ1-2; D is undetermined. Germline CDR1 MNHEY, CDR2 SMNVEV (reference sequence). The CDR3 length is 14 residues. V lost 5 bases and J 7 bases, leaving 17 bases between the germline ends. The CDR3 sequence is CASSQRPGGLGYTF. The CDR3 nucleotides are TGTGCCAGCAGTCAACGACCGGGCGGACTTGGCTACACCTTC.

The chain employs TRBV11-3 and TRBJ2-1; tentatively, D is TRBD2 (6 bases). Germline V gives CDR1 SGHNT, CDR2 YENEEA. Trimming took off 4 bases at V and 13 bases at J, with 11 bases between the two ends. The CDR3 runs 11 residues. The CDR3 loop reads CASSSGTQQFF. DNA of the CDR3: TGTGCCAGCAGCTCCGGGACTCAACAGTTCTTC. Drawing the rest from reference TRBV11-3 and TRBJ2-1, the complete variable domain is EAGVVQSPRYKIIEKKQPVAFWCNPISGHNTLYWYLQNLGQGPELLIRYENEEAVDDSQLPKDRFSAERLKGVDSTLKIQPAELGDSAVYLCASSSGTQQFFGPGTRLTVL.

This clonotype appeared a few times. The rearrangement joins TRBV7-9 to TRBJ1-6; 8 nucleotides agree with TRBD1. Germline trimming cut 8 bases from V and 4 bases from J; bases unmatched to any gene: 4. The CDR3 has 14 amino acids. Germline V gene data show CDR1 as SEHNR and CDR2 as FQNEAQ (reference sequence). In DNA, the CDR3 is TGTGCCAGCGGACGGACAGGGTATAATTCACCCCTCCACTTT. This sequence encodes CASGRTGYNSPLHF.

V and J are TRBV7-2 and TRBJ1-2; maybe TRBD1 (5 bases). This CDR3 spans 15 amino acids. Germline V gene data show CDR1 as SGHTA and CDR2 as FQGNSA. V gave up 3 bases and J gave up 2 bases, with 13 bases separating them. CDR3: CASSLNRRENYGYTF. The CDR3 DNA is TGTGCCAGCAGCTTGAACAGGCGGGAGAACTATGGCTACACCTTC.

This clonotype appeared a few times. This chain joins TRBV28 and TRBJ2-5; TRBD2 matches at 13 bases. This CDR3 spans 16 amino acids. The germline gives CDR1 MDHEN, CDR2 SYDVKM. V shed 6 bases and J 5 bases; nucleotides not matched to a gene: 9. In nucleotides, the CDR3 is TGTGCCAGCAGCCTACGGACTAGCGGGAGTTTTGAGACCCAGTACTTC. Amino acid sequence: CASSLRTSGSFETQYF. The variable domain in full, with the rest retrieved from reference TRBV28 and TRBJ2-5, is DVKVTQSSRYLVKRTGEKVFLECVQDMDHENMFWYRQDPGLGLRLIYFSYDVKMKEKGDIPEGYSVSREKKERFSLILESASTNQTSMYLCASSLRTSGSFETQYFGPGTRLLVL.

V and J are TRBV27 and TRBJ1-4; D is ambiguous. Germline V gene data show CDR1 as MNHEY and CDR2 as SMNVEV (reference sequence). This CDR3 contains 14 residues. Trimming cost V 3 bases and J 7 bases, with 12 bases left between them. CDR3 coding DNA: TGTGCCAGCAGTTTCCGACGGTTCCTTGAAAAACTGTTTTTT. Translation gives CASSFRRFLEKLFF.

A few counts support this clonotype. This sequence joins TRBV7-2 and TRBJ2-3; D perhaps matches TRBD1 (5 bases). This CDR3 is 13 amino acids long. Germline CDR1 SGHTA, CDR2 FQGNSA. The ends were cut back, 5 bases at V and 5 bases at J, with 11 bases in the middle. CDR3 loop: CASSADKLDTQYF. For the CDR3, the DNA is TGTGCCAGCAGCGCGGACAAGTTAGATACGCAGTATTTT.